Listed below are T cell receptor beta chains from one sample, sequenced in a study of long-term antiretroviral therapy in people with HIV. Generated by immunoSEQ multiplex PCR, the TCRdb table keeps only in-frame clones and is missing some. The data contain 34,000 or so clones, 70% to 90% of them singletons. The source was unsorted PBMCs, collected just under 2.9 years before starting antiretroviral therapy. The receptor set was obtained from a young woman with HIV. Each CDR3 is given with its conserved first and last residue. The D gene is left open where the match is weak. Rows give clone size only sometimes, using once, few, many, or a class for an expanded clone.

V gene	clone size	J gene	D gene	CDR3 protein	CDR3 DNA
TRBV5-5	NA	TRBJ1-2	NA	CASSQAGSSNYGYTF	TGTGCCAGCAGCCAAGCAGGGAGTTCTAACTATGGCTACACCTTC
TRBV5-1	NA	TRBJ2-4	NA	CASSPEWGNLNIQYF	TGCGCCAGCAGCCCCGAGTGGGGAAATCTAAACATTCAGTACTTC
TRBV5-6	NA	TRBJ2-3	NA	CASSWTGGRGGTDTQYF	TGTGCCAGCAGCTGGACCGGAGGCAGGGGAGGCACAGATACGCAGTATTTT
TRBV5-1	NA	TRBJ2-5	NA	CASSLAGSQETQYF	TGCGCCAGCAGCTTGGCAGGGAGCCAAGAGACCCAGTACTTC
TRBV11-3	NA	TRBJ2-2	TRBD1	CASSPTLQGPGTGELFF	TGTGCCAGCAGCCCGACCCTACAGGGGCCGGGGACCGGGGAGCTGTTTTTT
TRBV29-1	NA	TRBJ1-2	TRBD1	CSVGYTGADGYTF	TGCAGCGTTGGGTACACAGGGGCAGATGGCTACACCTTC
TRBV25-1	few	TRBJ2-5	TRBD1	CASSPGQGSVETQYF	TGTGCCAGCAGCCCGGGACAGGGTAGTGTCGAGACCCAGTACTTC
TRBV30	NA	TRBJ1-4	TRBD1	CAWGTGTGNEKLFF	TGTGCCTGGGGGACCGGGACAGGGAATGAAAAACTGTTTTTT
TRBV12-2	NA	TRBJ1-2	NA	CASPPGGGGNYGYTF	TGTGCAAGTCCCCCCGGGGGGGGCGGGAACTATGGCTACACCTTC
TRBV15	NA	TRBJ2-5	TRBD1	CATSRGDRGLKTQYF	TGTGCCACCAGCAGGGGAGACAGGGGTTTAAAGACCCAGTACTTC
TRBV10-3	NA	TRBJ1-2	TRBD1	CAVLGQGDYGYTF	TGTGCCGTACTTGGACAGGGCGACTATGGCTACACCTTC
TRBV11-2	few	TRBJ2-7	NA	CAIRRDNSREQYF	TGTGCCATCAGGAGGGACAACTCTAGGGAGCAGTACTTC
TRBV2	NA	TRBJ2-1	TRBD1	CASYRGQGGEQFF	TGTGCCAGCTACAGGGGGCAGGGCGGTGAGCAGTTCTTC
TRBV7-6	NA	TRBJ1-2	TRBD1	CASSLQGADYGYTF	TGTGCCAGCAGCCTACAGGGGGCGGACTATGGCTACACCTTC
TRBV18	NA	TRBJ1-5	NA	CASCAREDQPQHF	TGTGCCAGCTGTGCCAGGGAAGATCAGCCCCAGCATTTT
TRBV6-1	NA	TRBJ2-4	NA	CASSGGQLLAKNIQYF	TGTGCCAGCAGTGGAGGACAGTTACTAGCCAAAAACATTCAGTACTTC
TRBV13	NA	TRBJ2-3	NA	CASSLRVTASTDTQYF	TGTGCCAGCAGCTTAAGGGTGACCGCAAGCACAGATACGCAGTATTTT
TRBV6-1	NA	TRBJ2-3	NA	CASSEIYQTQYF	TGTGCCAGCAGTGAGATCTACCAGACGCAGTATTTT
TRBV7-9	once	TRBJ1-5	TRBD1	CASRSTGGGQPQHF	TGTGCCAGCAGAAGTACAGGGGGCGGTCAGCCCCAGCATTTT
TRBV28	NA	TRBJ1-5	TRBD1	CASSFRTGGFYSNQPQHF	TGTGCCAGCAGTTTTAGGACAGGGGGCTTTTATAGCAATCAGCCCCAGCATTTT
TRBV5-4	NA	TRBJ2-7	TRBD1	CASTQTGGSYEQYF	TGTGCCAGCACCCAGACAGGGGGCTCCTACGAGCAGTACTTC
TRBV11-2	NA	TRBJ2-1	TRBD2	CASSQYGGSGGVNEQFF	TGTGCCAGCAGCCAGTACGGGGGTAGCGGGGGGGTTAATGAGCAGTTCTTC
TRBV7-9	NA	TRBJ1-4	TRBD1	CASSPGQGATNEKLFF	TGTGCCAGCAGCCCCGGACAGGGAGCAACTAATGAAAAACTGTTTTTT